A single sample is the source of the 10 T cell receptor beta chains below, sequenced in a study of Tregs in tolerant kidney transplant recipients (dated by TCRdb to between 2019 and 2020). The library was prepared using the immunoSEQ multiplex PCR assay. In TCRdb, the immuneACCESS table is reduced to in-frame sequences with V and J assigned. These tables do not hold every clone; where another copy was compared, an unresolved V gene accounts for under half, and the others remain unexplained. This sample's table contains about 31,000 clones. 1.8% of the sample rests with the top ten. Related donors were used in the transplants with nonmyeloablative bone marrow transplantation, and mixed chimerism was transient in the human trials. The input for sequencing was CD4+ T cells from blood (PBMCs), taken 24 months after the transplant. The receptors were gathered from a human patient who received a combined kidney and bone marrow transplant. After a transplant, certain T cells may trace back to the graft donor.

For this clone: The read terminates 3 residues ahead of where the CDR3 ends, so the germline J gene completes it. J is TRBJ1-1 and V is TRBV29-1; perhaps TRBD1 as D (5 bases). There are 14 residues in the CDR3. Trimming removed 3 bases from V and 2 bases from J, with 13 bases in between. Per the germline V gene, CDR1 is SQVTM and CDR2 is ANQGSEA. CDR3 DNA (partial): TGCAGCGTTGAGTTAGTACAGGTTAACACTGAA. This encodes CSVELVQVNTE. The complete CDR3 reads CSVELVQVNTEAFF.

With respect to this clone: The CDR3 goes on 3 residues after the read ends, and that part is filled in from the germline J gene. V usage is TRBV5-1 and J usage is TRBJ1-4; D possibly corresponds to TRBD1 (5 bases). Germline-derived CDR1 and CDR2 are SGHRS and YFSETQ. This CDR3 has 15 amino acids. V lost 2 bases, J lost 6 bases, and 14 bases lay in between. CDR3 in amino acids: CASSFQGGMDEKLFF. CDR3 DNA, as far as it was read: TGCGCCAGCAGCTTCCAGGGAGGAATGGATGAAAAA.

Regarding this clone: The sequence runs out 3 residues before the end of the CDR3; the remainder is reconstructed from the germline J gene. This rearrangement joins TRBV11-2 to TRBJ2-7; D remains unclear. V was shortened by 2 bases and J by 2 bases, with 13 bases between the two germline ends. This CDR3 contains 15 residues. In germline, CDR1 is SGHAT, CDR2 FQNNGV. CDR3: CASSLPGNRAYEQYF. The DNA read from the CDR3 is TGTGCCAGCAGCTTACCCGGTAATAGGGCCTACGAG.

With respect to this clone: The read finishes 3 residues shy of the CDR3 end, and the germline J gene is used to complete it. The chain couples TRBV7-2 to TRBJ1-5; D is unclear. The germline V gene encodes CDR1 SGHTA and CDR2 FQGNSA. V lost 1 base, J lost 4 bases, and 2 bases lay in between. CDR3 size: 12 residues. The DNA read from the CDR3 is TGTGCCAGCAGCTTAGTAAATCAGCCC. Translated: CASSLVNQP. The CDR3 in full is CASSLVNQPQHF.

Note on this clone: The CDR3 end falls 3 residues outside the read, so it is completed with the germline J gene. This sequence joins TRBV2 and TRBJ1-1, with D maybe TRBD1 (5 bases). V shed 6 bases and J shed 2 bases, with 10 bases lying between them. Germline assignment: CDR1 SNHLY and CDR2 FYNNEI. The length of the CDR3 is 13 residues. The DNA read from the CDR3 is TGTGCCAGCAGCGCCGGGGGAAACACTGAA. It encodes CASSAGGNTE. The entire CDR3 protein reads CASSAGGNTEAFF.

A note on this clone: The observed sequence ends 3 residues before the CDR3 terminus, with the missing tail filled in from the germline J gene. The chain has TRBV7-6 and TRBJ2-1; 11 bases are shared with TRBD2. This CDR3 contains 15 residues. V dropped 1 base and J dropped 9; count of bases not matched to a gene: 5. Germline CDR1 is SGHVS and CDR2 is FNYEAQ. Incomplete CDR3 DNA: TGTGCCAGCAGCTTAGGAAGCCTAGCGGGAGGTGAG. Its protein product is CASSLGSLAGGE. The whole CDR3 sequence is CASSLGSLAGGEQFF.

With respect to this clone: Read data end 3 residues before the CDR3 end; the end is taken from the germline J gene. The genes are TRBV5-1 and TRBJ2-1, with 7 bases aligning to TRBD2. Losses at the gene ends were 6 bases for V and 3 bases for J; bases not matched to a gene: 6. This CDR3 has 14 residues. From germline, CDR1 is SGHRS and CDR2 YFSETQ. CDR3 DNA, as far as it was read: TGCGCCAGCAACCCACTAGCGAGCTACAATGAG. It specifies CASNPLASYNE. The CDR3 reads in full as CASNPLASYNEQFF.

On this clone itself: Sequencing ends 3 residues short of the CDR3 end; the germline J gene provides the rest. The V and J genes are TRBV5-1 and TRBJ2-2; 9 bases map to TRBD2. V lost 4 bases to trimming and J lost 4 bases; unmatched junction nucleotides: 11. CDR1 is SGHRS and CDR2 is YFSETQ in the germline V gene. The CDR3 loop spans 17 amino acids. The sequenced part of the CDR3 DNA is TGCGCCAGCAGCCCCCCTTTAGCGGGAGATGTCACCGGGGAG. Amino acids: CASSPPLAGDVTGE. The full CDR3 is CASSPPLAGDVTGELFF.

A note on this clone: The CDR3 goes on 3 residues after the read ends, and that part is filled in from the germline J gene. The chain links TRBV7-3 to TRBJ2-2; D is perhaps TRBD2 (6 bases). Germline loops: CDR1 SGHTA, CDR2 FQGTGA. V lost 4 bases and J 7 bases, leaving 13 bases between the germline ends. CDR3 length: 14 amino acids. The part of the CDR3 DNA that was read is TGTGCCAGCAGCTCCAATCTGCGGGGCGGGGAG. This sequence encodes CASSSNLRGGE. The full CDR3 protein reads CASSSNLRGGELFF. The variable domain in full, completed from reference TRBV7-3 and TRBJ2-2, reads GAGVSQTPSNKVTEKGKYVELRCDPISGHTALYWYRQSLGQGPEFLIYFQGTGAADDSGLPNDRFFAVRPEGSVSTLKIQRTERGDSAVYLCASSSNLRGGELFFGEGSRLTVL.

Of note for this clone: The read terminates 3 residues ahead of where the CDR3 ends, so the germline J gene completes it. The chain links TRBV11-2 to TRBJ1-6, with a weak D call TRBD1 (5 bases). CDR1 SGHAT and CDR2 FQNNGV come from the germline V gene. The CDR3 loop spans 14 amino acids. Trimming stripped 6 bases from V and 12 bases from J, with 18 bases between. CDR3 residues: CASRKTAKTLPLHF. The part of the CDR3 DNA that was read is TGTGCCAGCAGGAAGACAGCCAAGACTCTACCC.